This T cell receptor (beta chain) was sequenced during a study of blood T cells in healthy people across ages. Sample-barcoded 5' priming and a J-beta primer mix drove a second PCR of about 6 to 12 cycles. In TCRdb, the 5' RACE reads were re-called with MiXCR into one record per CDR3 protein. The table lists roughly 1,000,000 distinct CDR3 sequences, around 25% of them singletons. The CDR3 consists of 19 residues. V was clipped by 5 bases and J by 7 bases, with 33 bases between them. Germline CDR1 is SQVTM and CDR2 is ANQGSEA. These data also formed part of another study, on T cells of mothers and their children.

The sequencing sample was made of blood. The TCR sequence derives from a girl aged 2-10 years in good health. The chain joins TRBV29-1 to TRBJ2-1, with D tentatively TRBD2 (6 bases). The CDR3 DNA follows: TGCAGCGTTTGGAATGGGGACTTCGGGGAAATTTGGGGTGCGAATGAGCAGTTCTTC. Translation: CSVWNGDFGEIWGANEQFF.